The rows below give T cell receptor beta chains drawn from one sample of a study of T cells in Graves' hyperthyroidism and ophthalmopathy. A single record per CDR3 protein comes from TCRdb applying MiXCR to the multiplex PCR reads. The sample yields about 640,000 distinct CDR3 sequences, around 20% seen once. Sequences were obtained from blood. These receptors all come from a man aged 25-45 years with Graves' ophthalmopathy. Each CDR3 is given with its conserved first and last residue. D genes are given only for firm matches. Part of the rows lack a size; the others show once, few, many or a class for expanded clones.

J gene: TRBJ1-1
D gene: TRBD1
V gene: TRBV20-1
clone size: many
CDR3 protein: CSASPGQVLPEAFF
CDR3 DNA: TGCAGTGCTAGCCCGGGACAGGTACTCCCTGAAGCTTTCTTT

J gene: TRBJ2-7
D gene: TRBD2
V gene: TRBV30
clone size: many
CDR3 protein: CAWSSGLAGSYEQYF
CDR3 DNA: TGTGCCTGGAGTTCAGGACTAGCGGGATCCTACGAGCAGTACTTC

J gene: TRBJ2-1
D gene: -
V gene: TRBV6-2/TRBV6-3
clone size: -
CDR3 protein: CASSYSDNEQFF
CDR3 DNA: TGTGCCAGCAGTTACTCAGACAATGAGCAGTTCTTC

J gene: TRBJ1-5
D gene: -
V gene: TRBV11-2
clone size: many
CDR3 protein: CASSFGGAHQPQHF
CDR3 DNA: TGTGCCAGCAGCTTCGGGGGGGCTCATCAGCCCCAGCATTTT

J gene: TRBJ1-5
D gene: -
V gene: TRBV20-1
clone size: -
CDR3 protein: CSASPGGTPHRYSNQPQHF
CDR3 DNA: TGCAGTGCTTCTCCAGGTGGGACACCTCACCGTTATAGCAATCAGCCCCAGCATTTT

J gene: TRBJ1-1
D gene: -
V gene: TRBV3-1
clone size: many
CDR3 protein: CASSQDRGLDTEAFF
CDR3 DNA: TGTGCCAGCAGCCAAGATCGGGGGCTAGACACTGAAGCTTTCTTT

J gene: TRBJ2-2
D gene: TRBD1
V gene: TRBV30
clone size: few
CDR3 protein: CAWSYRDRVSGELFF
CDR3 DNA: TGTGCCTGGAGCTACCGGGACAGGGTTAGCGGGGAGCTGTTTTTT

J gene: TRBJ2-7
D gene: TRBD1
V gene: TRBV6-1
clone size: -
CDR3 protein: CASSRRDRGSYEQYF
CDR3 DNA: TGTGCCAGCAGCCGCCGGGACAGGGGATCCTACGAGCAGTACTTC

J gene: TRBJ2-2
D gene: TRBD2
V gene: TRBV5-1
clone size: few
CDR3 protein: CASRPIAGGPVTGELFF
CDR3 DNA: TGCGCCAGCAGACCTATAGCGGGAGGGCCGGTCACCGGGGAGCTGTTTTTT

J gene: TRBJ1-1
D gene: TRBD1
V gene: TRBV20-1
clone size: few
CDR3 protein: CRQDRGGFAEAFF
CDR3 DNA: TGCAGGCAAGACAGGGGGGGGTTCGCTGAAGCTTTCTTT

J gene: TRBJ2-1
D gene: -
V gene: TRBV7-2
clone size: -
CDR3 protein: CASSLTPSADNEQFF
CDR3 DNA: TGTGCCAGCAGCTTGACCCCTAGCGCAGACAATGAGCAGTTCTTC

J gene: TRBJ2-3
D gene: TRBD1
V gene: TRBV20-1
clone size: few
CDR3 protein: CSANPRTGGLTSTNTQYF
CDR3 DNA: TGCAGTGCCAACCCCCGTACAGGGGGACTCACTAGCACAAATACGCAGTATTTT

J gene: TRBJ2-2
D gene: -
V gene: TRBV5-1
clone size: many
CDR3 protein: CASSLRGNTGELFF
CDR3 DNA: TGTGCCAGCAGCTTGAGGGGTAACACCGGGGAGCTGTTTTTT

J gene: TRBJ2-7
D gene: -
V gene: TRBV3-1
clone size: many
CDR3 protein: CASSQDGSYEQYF
CDR3 DNA: TGTGCCAGCAGCCAAGACGGGTCCTACGAGCAGTACTTC

J gene: TRBJ1-1
D gene: -
V gene: TRBV20-1
clone size: many
CDR3 protein: CSARPGTINTEAFF
CDR3 DNA: TGCAGTGCTAGACCCGGGACCATTAACACTGAAGCTTTCTTT

J gene: TRBJ1-5
D gene: -
V gene: TRBV6-1
clone size: few
CDR3 protein: CASSEASVRFGNQPQHF
CDR3 DNA: TGTGCCAGCAGTGAAGCGTCCGTCAGGTTTGGCAATCAGCCCCAGCATTTT